The 7 T cell receptor beta chains listed next were all sequenced from one sample in a study of type 1 regulatory T cells. TCRdb recomputed calls from the reads with MiXCR, one row per CDR3 protein. The data contain 80,000 to 100,000 distinct CDR3 sequences, roughly 30% of them singletons. Sequenced material: CD4+ T cells, either the whole sample or a sorted fraction (not recorded which). All receptors derive from a human donor in good health.

This chain connects TRBV7-2 to TRBJ2-7, with TRBD1 matching 7 bases. The CDR3 sequence is 17 residues long. Germline V gives CDR1 SGHTA, CDR2 FQGNSA. Germline trimming cut 5 bases from V and 2 bases from J; bases unmatched to any gene: 15. The CDR3 DNA reads as TGTGCCAGCAGCCCATGGGCTAGACAGGGATTTGCCTACGAGCAGTACTTC. Its protein is CASSPWARQGFAYEQYF.

This clonotype turned up a few times. The chain recombines TRBV20-1 with TRBJ2-1; 10 bases are a match to TRBD2. CDR3 length equals 16 residues. J gave up 8 bases and V 6 bases, and 16 bases lay outside the gene matches. The germline V gene has CDR1 DFQATT and CDR2 SNEGSKA (reference sequence). CDR3 loop: CSAPTPASGRGDEQFF. DNA of the CDR3: TGCAGTGCGCCGACCCCGGCTAGCGGGAGAGGGGATGAGCAGTTCTTC.

Points on this clonotype: At one boundary the junction diverges from the germline segment, which might be a read error. The V and J genes are TRBV18 and TRBJ1-1; no reliable D call. This CDR3 contains 13 residues. Germline-derived CDR1 and CDR2 are KGHSH and LQKENI. The CDR3, as DNA: TGTGCCAGCTCACCGGGAGGAGGCCTTGAACCTTTCTTT. Residues: CASSPGGGLEPFF. Combining the CDR3 with reference TRBV18 and TRBJ1-1 gives the whole variable domain NAGVMQNPRHLVRRRGQEARLRCSPMKGHSHVYWYRQLPEEGLKFMVYLQKENIIDESGMPKERFSAEFPKEGPSILRIQQVVRGDSAAYFCASSPGGGLEPFFGQGTRLTVV.

The rearrangement joins TRBV6-4 to TRBJ2-1; 7 bases match TRBD2. Germline V gives CDR1 MRHNA, CDR2 SNTAGT. This CDR3 region has 14 residues. The trim removed 8 bases at V and 5 bases at J, leaving 9 bases unmatched. The CDR3 nucleotides are TGTGCCAGCCGATGGGTAGCGGGCGACAATGAGCAGTTCTTC. It encodes CASRWVAGDNEQFF.

V gene TRBV20-1 combines with J gene TRBJ2-3; D gene unclear. Germline values: CDR1 DFQATT, CDR2 SNEGSKA (reference sequence). The CDR3 extends over 13 amino acids. V was pared by 4 bases and J by 0 bases, with 8 bases between. Here the CDR3 DNA reads TGCAGTGCTACAGACTCGAGCACAGATACGCAGTATTTT. It encodes CSATDSSTDTQYF.

For the CDR3, the DNA is TGCAGTGCTAGAGATAGCGGGAACACCGGGGAGCTGTTTTTT. This translates into CSARDSGNTGELFF. The V call is TRBV20-1, the J call TRBJ2-2; D is perhaps TRBD2 (6 bases). Germline CDR1 reads DFQATT; CDR2 reads SNEGSKA (reference sequence). The CDR3 sequence is 14 residues long. The V gene lost 0 bases and the J gene lost 1 base, with 6 bases spanning the gap.

This clonotype was seen more than once but under ten times. CDR3 loop: CASRRDADYEQYF. The CDR3 DNA reads TGTGCCAGCAGGAGAGACGCGGACTACGAGCAGTACTTC. V gene TRBV7-9 combines with J gene TRBJ2-7; no reliable D call. V gave up 6 bases and J gave up 3 bases, with 12 bases separating them. Germline V gene lookup returns CDR1 SEHNR and CDR2 FQNEAQ (reference sequence). The CDR3 sequence is 13 residues long.